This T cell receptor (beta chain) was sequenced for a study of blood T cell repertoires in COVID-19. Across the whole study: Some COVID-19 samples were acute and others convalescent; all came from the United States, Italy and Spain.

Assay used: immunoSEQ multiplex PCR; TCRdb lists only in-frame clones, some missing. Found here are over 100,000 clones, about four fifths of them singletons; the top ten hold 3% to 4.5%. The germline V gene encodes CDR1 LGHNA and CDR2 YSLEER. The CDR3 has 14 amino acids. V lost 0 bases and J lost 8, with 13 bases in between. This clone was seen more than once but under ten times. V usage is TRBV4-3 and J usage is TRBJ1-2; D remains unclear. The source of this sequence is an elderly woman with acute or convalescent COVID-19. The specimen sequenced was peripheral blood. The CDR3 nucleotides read TGCGCCAGCAGCCAAGAATTCACCTCGGGGGGCTACACCTTC. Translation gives CASSQEFTSGGYTF.